The 29 T cell receptor beta chains given below trace back to one sample, sequenced in a study of identical twins. TCRdb recomputed calls from the 5' RACE reads with MiXCR, one row per CDR3 protein. Of about 500,000 distinct CDR3 sequences listed, roughly an eighth are singletons. This sample was also put to use in a study of yellow fever vaccine responses in identical twins.

Material: CD4+ T cells sorted from blood. The receptors shown here come from a woman in her late teens or twenties in good health.

This sequence joins TRBV30 and TRBJ2-5; no clear D gene. This CDR3 has 11 amino acids. The V gene's germline CDR1 is GTSNPN and CDR2 SVGIG (reference sequence). The V gene lost 2 bases and the J gene lost 5 bases, with 6 bases spanning the gap. CDR3 in DNA: TGTGCCTGGAGTATCGGGGAGACCCAGTACTTC. Protein product: CAWSIGETQYF.

In this sample, this clonotype turned up a few times. V gene TRBV3-1 combines with J gene TRBJ2-7; TRBD1 is a possible D gene (5 bases). Trimming pared 2 bases from V and 5 bases from J, leaving 10 bases between. The CDR3 is 13 amino acids. CDR1 and CDR2 (germline): LGHDT, YNNKEL (reference sequence). CDR3 loop: CASSQRGLDEQYF. The CDR3 DNA sequence: TGTGCCAGCAGCCAAAGGGGCCTCGACGAGCAGTACTTC.

This clonotype was observed a handful of times. The V call is TRBV20-1, the J call TRBJ1-1, with D perhaps TRBD1 (5 bases). The CDR3 has 13 amino acids. Trimming took off 5 bases at V and 0 bases at J, with 10 bases between the two ends. Per germline, CDR1 DFQATT and CDR2 SNEGSKA (reference sequence). The DNA for the CDR3 is TGCAGTGCTGACAGCACCATGAACACTGAAGCTTTCTTT. This codes for CSADSTMNTEAFF.

The V and J genes are TRBV29-1 and TRBJ2-5; 9 bases fit TRBD2. Per germline, CDR1 SQVTM and CDR2 ANQGSEA. The CDR3 consists of 15 residues. The trim removed 6 bases at V and 4 bases at J, leaving 12 bases unmatched. CDR3: CSVAGKREARETQYF. The CDR3 coding sequence is TGCAGCGTGGCGGGGAAGCGGGAGGCACGAGAGACCCAGTACTTC. Based on the CDR3 plus reference TRBV29-1 and TRBJ2-5, the full variable domain is SAVISQKPSRDICQRGTSLTIQCQVDSQVTMMFWYRQQPGQSLTLIATANQGSEATYESGFVIDKFPISRPNLTFSTLTVSNMSPEDSSIYLCSVAGKREARETQYFGPGTRLLVL.

This clonotype was seen more than once but under ten times. The chain employs TRBV6-1 and TRBJ2-5, with D perhaps matching TRBD1 or TRBD2 (5 bases each). This CDR3 is built from 14 residues. The V gene's germline CDR1 is MNHNS and CDR2 SASEGT. V lost 5 bases to trimming and J lost 1 base, with 11 bases between them. CDR3 loop: CASSRPGRQETQYF. CDR3 bases: TGTGCCAGCAGTCGACCGGGACGCCAAGAGACCCAGTACTTC.

This clonotype was counted a few times. This CDR3 reads CASSKETGRIDTQYF. The CDR3 nucleotides read TGTGCCAGCAGTAAAGAAACAGGGCGTATCGATACGCAGTATTTT. The chain uses TRBV2 and TRBJ2-3; weak D call: TRBD1 (6 bases). The ends were cut back, 5 bases at V and 6 bases at J, with 18 bases in the middle. This CDR3 is built from 15 residues. Germline V CDR1 and CDR2: SNHLY, FYNNEI.

This clonotype came up once. The chain joins TRBV28 to TRBJ1-2, with D possibly matching TRBD1 (6 bases). V was cut by 6 bases and J by 5 bases, with 16 bases left in between. The germline V gene encodes CDR1 MDHEN and CDR2 SYDVKM. There are 14 residues in the CDR3. The CDR3 loop reads CASSAGGGQYGYTF. Written as DNA, the CDR3 is TGTGCCAGCAGCGCCGGAGGGGGACAATATGGCTACACCTTC.

This clonotype was recorded at least ten times. This chain connects TRBV4-2 to TRBJ2-7, with a weak D call TRBD2 (6 bases). V lost 0 bases and J 7 bases, leaving 13 bases between the germline ends. CDR3 length: 14 residues. CDR1 is LGHNA and CDR2 is YNFKEQ in the germline V gene. In nucleotides, the CDR3 is TGTGCCAGCAGCCAAGACCCGGGACTGACGGAGCAGTACTTC. As protein: CASSQDPGLTEQYF.

A few counts support this clonotype. This chain joins TRBV10-3 and TRBJ2-2; TRBD1 aligns across 9 bases. The CDR3 is 15 amino acids. The ends lost 6 bases at V and 7 bases at J; junction bases unmatched: 9. The germline V gene encodes CDR1 ENHRY and CDR2 SYGVKD. CDR3 protein: CAIRNGQGFSGELFF. CDR3 sequence (DNA): TGTGCCATCAGGAACGGACAGGGGTTTAGCGGGGAGCTGTTTTTT.

This chain connects TRBV19 to TRBJ1-5, with TRBD1 matching over 10 bases. Germline trimming cut 9 bases from V and 6 bases from J; bases unmatched to any gene: 8. The CDR3 is 14 amino acids. Per the germline V gene, CDR1 is LNHDA and CDR2 is SQIVND (reference sequence). The CDR3 nucleotides are TGTGCCAGCCAGACAGGGGGCGCGGCTCAGCCCCAGCATTTT. As protein: CASQTGGAAQPQHF. The complete variable domain, with remaining parts taken from reference TRBV19 and TRBJ1-5, reads DGGITQSPKYLFRKEGQNVTLSCEQNLNHDAMYWYRQDPGQGLRLIYYSQIVNDFQKGDIAEGYSVSREKKESFPLTVTSAQKNPTAFYLCASQTGGAAQPQHFGDGTRLSIL.

This clonotype was recorded a few times. This chain uses TRBV27 with TRBJ2-3; D uncertain. V was clipped by 2 bases and J by 2 bases, with 17 bases between them. The germline CDR1 and CDR2 sequences are MNHEY and SMNVEV (reference sequence). The CDR3 sequence is 17 residues long. CDR3 nucleotide sequence: TGTGCCAGCAGTTTAGTGTCCCACCCGCTCCTCACAGATACGCAGTATTTT. It is translated as CASSLVSHPLLTDTQYF.

This clonotype was seen ten or more times. The chain employs TRBV5-1 and TRBJ1-1; D is ambiguous. The V and J ends lost 0 bases and 4 bases respectively, with 10 bases between them. Germline CDR1 reads SGHRS; CDR2 reads YFSETQ. The CDR3 covers 14 residues. Written as DNA, the CDR3 is TGCGCCAGCAGCTTGGGGGGTCGGTCCACTGAAGCTTTCTTT. Amino acids: CASSLGGRSTEAFF.

The sample holds many counts of this clonotype. The gene calls are TRBV20-1 and TRBJ2-3, with 10 bases fitting TRBD2. This CDR3 spans 15 amino acids. Germline assignment: CDR1 DFQATT and CDR2 SNEGSKA (reference sequence). The V gene end was trimmed by 2 bases and the J gene end by 4 bases; junction bases not matched to a gene: 6. This CDR3 is CSARPLSGRSDTQYF. The CDR3, as DNA: TGCAGTGCTAGACCCCTTAGCGGGAGGTCAGATACGCAGTATTTT.

The chain has TRBV3-1 and TRBJ2-3; D is ambiguous. CDR3 length equals 14 residues. Trimming took 1 base from V and 3 from J, leaving 8 bases between them. Per germline, CDR1 LGHDT and CDR2 YNNKEL (reference sequence). The CDR3 bases are TGTGCCAGCAGCCAAGTTTGGCAGACAGATACGCAGTATTTT. Amino acid sequence: CASSQVWQTDTQYF.

V usage is TRBV19 and J usage is TRBJ1-4, with D maybe TRBD1 (5 bases). Per the germline V gene, CDR1 is LNHDA and CDR2 is SQIVND (reference sequence). The CDR3 loop spans 14 amino acids. V dropped 4 bases and J dropped 0 bases, with 6 bases sitting between them. CDR3 loop: CASSTGATNEKLFF. The CDR3 DNA follows: TGTGCCAGTAGTACGGGGGCAACTAATGAAAAACTGTTTTTT.

This rearrangement joins TRBV4-3 to TRBJ2-2; 7 nucleotides line up with TRBD2. Germline CDR1 reads LGHNA; CDR2 reads YSLEER. The V and J ends lost 8 bases and 0 bases, in that order; junction bases with no gene match: 6. The length of the CDR3 is 15 residues. The CDR3 loop is CASGQREANTGELFF. CDR3 DNA sequence: TGCGCCAGCGGTCAGCGGGAAGCGAACACCGGGGAGCTGTTTTTT.

This clonotype showed up just a few times. The V and J genes are TRBV11-1 and TRBJ2-1; 13 bases are shared with TRBD2. This CDR3 comprises 18 residues. Per germline, CDR1 SGHAT and CDR2 FQDESV (reference sequence). With V trimmed by 5 bases and J by 2 bases, 9 bases remained unmatched. CDR3 amino acids: CASSLLTSGGSTYNEQFF. The CDR3 bases are TGTGCCAGCAGCCTCCTGACTAGCGGGGGGAGTACCTACAATGAGCAGTTCTTC.

This clonotype was seen more than once but under ten times. V usage is TRBV28 and J usage is TRBJ1-1; 7 positions match TRBD1. The germline CDR1 and CDR2 sequences are MDHEN and SYDVKM. Trimming cost V 5 bases and J 5 bases; bases outside gene matches: 5. This CDR3 contains 13 residues. The CDR3 DNA follows: TGTGCCAGCAGTAATTACAGGGGAACTGAAGCTTTCTTT. Amino acid sequence: CASSNYRGTEAFF.

V usage is TRBV6-1 and J usage is TRBJ2-7, with TRBD2 matching 13 bases. Germline V gives CDR1 MNHNS, CDR2 SASEGT. CDR3 size: 16 residues. The junction had 12 bases not matched to a gene; V was cut back by 6 bases and J by 7 bases. CDR3 amino acids: CASSGGLAGDRGEQYF. DNA of the CDR3: TGTGCCAGCAGCGGAGGACTAGCGGGAGATCGTGGGGAGCAGTACTTC.

The rearrangement joins TRBV15 to TRBJ2-2; D remains ambiguous. The germline V gene encodes CDR1 LNHNV and CDR2 YYDKDF (reference sequence). The CDR3 runs to 15 residues. V gave up 5 bases and J gave up 2 bases, with 12 bases separating them. CDR3 nucleotides: TGTGCCACCAGCCTGGGAATGGCCAACACCGGGGAGCTGTTTTTT. It yields the protein CATSLGMANTGELFF.

This clonotype occurred many times. The rearrangement links TRBV24-1 to TRBJ2-6, with D tentatively TRBD1 (6 bases). The CDR3 is made up of 15 amino acids. Trimming shortened V by 6 bases and J by 2 bases, and 10 bases separated the two germline ends. The germline V gene encodes CDR1 KGHDR and CDR2 SFDVKD. CDR3 sequence reads: CATSTGQTGANVLTF. CDR3 bases: TGTGCCACCAGTACCGGACAGACTGGGGCCAACGTCCTGACTTTC.

This clonotype has just a few counts. This chain links TRBV28 with TRBJ2-5; 8 bases fit TRBD2. The germline V gene encodes CDR1 MDHEN and CDR2 SYDVKM. The CDR3 consists of 12 residues. V shed 3 bases, J shed 7 bases, and the junction held 1 base outside the gene matches. CDR3 region: CASSFRGGTQYF. The CDR3 DNA reads as TGTGCCAGCAGTTTCCGGGGGGGGACCCAGTACTTC.

This clonotype was seen a few times. The J gene is TRBJ2-1, the V gene TRBV20-1, with 7 bases matching TRBD2. Unmatched junction bases numbered 7, after V lost 6 bases and J lost 2 bases. The CDR3 consists of 14 residues. CDR1 and CDR2 (germline): DFQATT, SNEGSKA (reference sequence). CDR3 amino acids: CSANSGGPYNEQFF. The CDR3 DNA reads as TGCAGTGCCAATTCGGGGGGTCCCTACAATGAGCAGTTCTTC.

The rearrangement joins TRBV4-1 to TRBJ1-1, with 7 bases identical to TRBD1. Germline trimming cut 1 base from V and 7 bases from J; bases unmatched to any gene: 6. Germline-derived CDR1 and CDR2 are MGHRA and YSYEKL. The CDR3 runs 14 residues. In DNA, the CDR3 is TGCGCCAGCAGCCAAGGAGGGACAGTAGGTGAAGCTTTCTTT. It yields the protein CASSQGGTVGEAFF.

CDR3 nucleotide sequence: TGCAGTGCTAGAGCCGGCGTTGGCAATCAGCCCCAGCATTTT. Protein: CSARAGVGNQPQHF. The chain links TRBV20-1 to TRBJ1-5; D not resolved. V was cut by 1 base and J by 2 bases, with 9 bases left in between. CDR3 length: 14 residues. Germline lookup yields CDR1 DFQATT and CDR2 SNEGSKA (reference sequence).

The chain joins TRBV9 to TRBJ2-1, with TRBD2 matching over 8 bases. The CDR3 contains 14 residues. The germline V gene has CDR1 SGDLS and CDR2 YYNGEE. The trim removed 0 bases at V and 9 bases at J, leaving 5 bases unmatched. Written as DNA, the CDR3 is TGTGCCAGCAGCGTAGAGGGACTAGGATCTGAGCAGTTCTTC. Encoded protein: CASSVEGLGSEQFF.

The chain joins TRBV20-1 to TRBJ2-1, with D possibly being TRBD2 (5 bases). CDR1 DFQATT and CDR2 SNEGSKA come from the germline V gene (reference sequence). There are 15 residues in the CDR3. Trimming pared 7 bases from V and 0 bases from J, leaving 16 bases between. CDR3 nucleotides: TGCAGTGTCGCAGAGGAAGGACTCTCCTACAATGAGCAGTTCTTC. Protein product: CSVAEEGLSYNEQFF.

This clonotype has a handful of counts. This chain connects TRBV5-5 to TRBJ2-5, with 13 positions matching TRBD2. The CDR3 extends over 16 amino acids. Germline V gene sequence: CDR1 SGHKS, CDR2 YYEKEE (reference sequence). V lost 2 bases, J lost 5 bases, and 6 bases stayed unmatched. The CDR3 nucleotides read TGTGCCAGCAGCTTACGACTAGCGGGGGGTGTCGAGACCCAGTACTTC. Protein: CASSLRLAGGVETQYF.

This clonotype was seen only a few times. The chain joins TRBV28 to TRBJ2-5, with TRBD1 matching over 9 bases. Germline CDR1 and CDR2: MDHEN and SYDVKM. V lost 6 bases and J lost 1; bases outside the gene matches: 9. CDR3 length: 16 residues. The CDR3 sequence is CASSPSIQGAQETQYF. The CDR3 DNA reads as TGTGCCAGCAGCCCAAGTATACAGGGGGCCCAAGAGACCCAGTACTTC.